This record concerns one T cell receptor beta chain sequence. The entry originates in a study of blood T cell repertoires in COVID-19. Profiling relied on immunoSEQ multiplex PCR, and the TCRdb table lists in-frame clones only, not all of them. Here the sample spans about 190,000 clones, less than 85% being singletons. Sample: peripheral blood. This TCR was recovered from a man aged 45-60 years who had recovered from COVID-19.

CDR3 DNA: TGCAGTGCTAGTGCGTCCGGGACATTCCGATCACCCCTCCACTTT. Encoded protein: CSASASGTFRSPLHF. The chain couples TRBV20-1 to TRBJ1-6; possibly TRBD1 for D (6 bases). Germline V gene lookup returns CDR1 DFQATT and CDR2 SNEGSKA (reference sequence). The V and J ends lost 3 bases and 10 bases respectively, with 19 bases between them. The CDR3 loop spans 15 amino acids.